By frequency in the sample, the clone carrying this T cell receptor (beta chain) is medium-sized (0.01 to 0.1%). Its antigen is still unknown. Treatment indicated: roughly 11-day PBMC culture with coronavirus spike peptide pools or control peptides (ViraFEST assay). The unexposed donor provided CD4+ T cells, which were taken before the COVID-19 pandemic (2011-2018). The data stem from a study of vaccination and CD4 T cells after COVID-19. Study summary: Participants, all vaccine recipients, received two doses of either BNT162b2 or mRNA-1273. General study points: Convalescent patients' clones that were vaccine-specific were spike mono-reactive in 304 of 307 cases. The median count of SARS-CoV-2-reactive clonotypes rose from about 20 to 38, not significantly.

The Oncomine TCR Beta short-read assay sequenced DNA from cultured CD4+ T cells. DNA came from CD4+ T cells after culture. TCRdb re-called the PCR reads through MiXCR, storing one row per CDR3 protein. The repertoire includes around 9,000 distinct CDR3 sequences, roughly 36% of them detected once, and less than 35% sits in the top ten. Losses at the gene ends were 6 bases for V and 13 bases for J; bases not matched to a gene: 16. The germline V gene encodes CDR1 DFQATT and CDR2 SNEGSKA (reference sequence). The CDR3 runs 14 residues. The chain links TRBV20-1 to TRBJ1-4, with TRBD1 matching 8 bases. The sample consisted of CD4+ T cells from blood, cultured in vitro. The receptor was derived from a human donor in good health. CDR3 loop: CSAGLQGGYRGLFF. The CDR3, as DNA: TGCAGTGCCGGATTACAGGGGGGTTACAGGGGACTGTTTTTT.